One T cell receptor (beta chain) is described in this entry. In its sample, this clone was seen once. Its antigen remains undetermined. The sample holds no much larger clone one base away, and base qualities are not on file. Receptors were amplified or captured by the immunoSEQ multiplex PCR assay. Sourced from immuneACCESS, this table was stored by TCRdb with only in-frame sequences that have V and J called. A share of the clones is absent; for the studies checked, an unresolved V gene accounts for under half, and the remainder has no known explanation. The sample data list more than 65,000 clones, and 93% of these were observed just once. The ten largest account for roughly 0.36% of the sample. This sample stems from a study of technical replicates of blood from a few donors (dated by TCRdb to 2015 to 2018). The CDR3, from cysteine to phenylalanine, totals 14 residues. CDR3 DNA is the only sequence kept; it has 42 bases, read in frame from the first base. From a lookup of the germline V gene, CDR1 and CDR2 are MGHRA and YSYEKL. Relative to germline, V is 7 bases shorter and J is 2 bases shorter, with 15 bases between their ends.

The chain was built from TRBV4-1 and TRBJ2-7; 7 matching bases give a weak D call of TRBD2. Sequencing was carried out using T cells isolated from PBMCs. The TCR comes from a human donor in good health. At the DNA level, the sequence is TGCGCCAGCACTTACAGGGAGGGAGCCTACGAGCAGTACTTC. Its translation reads: CASTYREGAYEQYF.